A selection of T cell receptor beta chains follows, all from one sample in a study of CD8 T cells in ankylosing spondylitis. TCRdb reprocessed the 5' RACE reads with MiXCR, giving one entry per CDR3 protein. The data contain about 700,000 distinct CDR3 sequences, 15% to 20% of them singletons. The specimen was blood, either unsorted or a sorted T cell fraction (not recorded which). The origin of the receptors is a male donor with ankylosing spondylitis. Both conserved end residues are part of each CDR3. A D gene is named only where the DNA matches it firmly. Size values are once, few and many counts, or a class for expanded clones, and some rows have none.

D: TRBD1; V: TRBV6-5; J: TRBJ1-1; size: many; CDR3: CASSFRTGNTEAFF; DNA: TGTGCCAGCAGTTTCCGGACAGGCAACACTGAAGCTTTCTTT
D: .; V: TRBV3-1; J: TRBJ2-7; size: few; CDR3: CASSLGLLAYEQYF; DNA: TGTGCCAGCAGCCTGGGACTGCTAGCCTACGAGCAGTACTTC
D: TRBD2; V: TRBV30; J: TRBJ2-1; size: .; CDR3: CAWSPPGERGQFF; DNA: TGTGCCTGGAGTCCACCCGGTGAGCGGGGACAGTTCTTC
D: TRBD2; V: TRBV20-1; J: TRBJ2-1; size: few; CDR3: CSAPLAGEGNEQFF; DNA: TGCAGTGCCCCCCTAGCGGGAGAAGGCAATGAGCAGTTCTTC
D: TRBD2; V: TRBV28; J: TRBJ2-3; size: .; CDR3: CASSFLLAGVGDTQYF; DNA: TGTGCCAGCAGTTTTCTACTAGCGGGAGTAGGGGATACGCAGTATTTT
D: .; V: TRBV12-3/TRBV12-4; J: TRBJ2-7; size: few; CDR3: CASRGWDSYEQYF; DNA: TGTGCCAGCAGAGGGTGGGACTCCTACGAGCAGTACTTC
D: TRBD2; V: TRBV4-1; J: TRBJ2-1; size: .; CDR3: CASSQNPRLAGTNEQFF; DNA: TGCGCCAGCAGCCAAAACCCTAGACTAGCGGGCACCAATGAGCAGTTCTTC
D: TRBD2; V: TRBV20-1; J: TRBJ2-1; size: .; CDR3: CSASRPRDRGTSGSNEQFF; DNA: TGCAGTGCTAGCCGACCCCGGGACAGGGGGACTAGCGGGAGCAATGAGCAGTTCTTC
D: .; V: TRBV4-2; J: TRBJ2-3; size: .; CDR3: CASSQRGTGKKSADTQYF; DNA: TGTGCCAGCAGCCAGCGGGGCACAGGGAAGAAGAGCGCAGATACGCAGTATTTT
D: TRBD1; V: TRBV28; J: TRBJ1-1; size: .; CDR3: CASSLVGQGRSAFF; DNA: TGTGCCAGCAGTTTAGTGGGACAGGGGCGGTCGGCTTTCTTT
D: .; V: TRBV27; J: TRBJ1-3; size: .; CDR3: CASSWGLGNTIYF; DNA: TGTGCCAGCAGTTGGGGACTTGGAAACACCATATATTTT
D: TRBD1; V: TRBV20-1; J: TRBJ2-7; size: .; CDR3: CSARPPGQGSYEQYF; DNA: TGCAGTGCTCGGCCGCCGGGACAGGGTAGCTACGAGCAGTACTTC
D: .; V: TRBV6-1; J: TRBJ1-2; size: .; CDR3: CASDGLMELGGYGYTF; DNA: TGTGCCAGCGACGGTCTTATGGAGCTCGGCGGCTATGGCTACACCTTC
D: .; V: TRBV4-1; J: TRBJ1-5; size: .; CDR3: CASSQSLGQPQHF; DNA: TGCGCCAGCAGCCAGTCACTCGGACAGCCCCAGCATTTT
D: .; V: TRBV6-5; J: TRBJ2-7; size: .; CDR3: CASSYGRDYEQYF; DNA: TGTGCCAGCAGTTATGGTCGGGACTACGAGCAGTACTTC
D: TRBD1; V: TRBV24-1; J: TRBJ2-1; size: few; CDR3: CATSGADRGQDEQFF; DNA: TGTGCCACCAGTGGGGCGGACAGGGGGCAGGATGAGCAGTTCTTC
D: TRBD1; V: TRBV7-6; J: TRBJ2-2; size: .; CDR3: CASSLGTGGGTGELFF; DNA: TGTGCCAGCAGCTTAGGGACAGGGGGCGGCACCGGGGAGCTGTTTTTT
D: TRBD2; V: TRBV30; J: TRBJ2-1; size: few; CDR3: CAWKLASGRSSSYNEQFF; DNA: TGTGCCTGGAAATTGGCTAGCGGGAGGTCCAGCTCCTACAATGAGCAGTTCTTC
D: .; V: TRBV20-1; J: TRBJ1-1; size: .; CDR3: CSARDLETRREAFF; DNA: TGCAGTGCTAGAGATCTTGAAACCAGGCGAGAAGCTTTCTTT
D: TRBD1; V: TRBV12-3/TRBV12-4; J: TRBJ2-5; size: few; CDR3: CASSPPGQQETQYF; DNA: TGTGCCAGCAGTCCTCCGGGACAGCAAGAGACCCAGTACTTC
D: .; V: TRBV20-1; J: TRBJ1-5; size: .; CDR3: CSAPPRGGEKPQHF; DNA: TGCAGTGCTCCACCGCGGGGAGGGGAAAAGCCCCAGCATTTT
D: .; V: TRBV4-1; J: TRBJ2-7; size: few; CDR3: CASSQDEGNEQYF; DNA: TGCGCCAGCAGCCAAGACGAGGGCAACGAGCAGTACTTC
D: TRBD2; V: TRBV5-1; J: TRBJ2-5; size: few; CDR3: CASGKREVGETQYF; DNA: TGCGCCAGCGGAAAGCGGGAGGTAGGCGAGACCCAGTACTTC
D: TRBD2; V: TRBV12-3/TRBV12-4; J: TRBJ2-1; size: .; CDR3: CASIPGLAANEQFF; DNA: TGTGCCAGCATCCCGGGACTAGCGGCCAATGAGCAGTTCTTC
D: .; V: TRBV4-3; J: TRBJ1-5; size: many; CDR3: CASSQDAGANQPQHF; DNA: TGCGCCAGCAGCCAAGACGCGGGGGCCAATCAGCCCCAGCATTTT
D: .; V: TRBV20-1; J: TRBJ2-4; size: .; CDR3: CSARDGDKNIQYF; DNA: TGCAGTGCTAGAGATGGGGACAAAAACATTCAGTACTTC
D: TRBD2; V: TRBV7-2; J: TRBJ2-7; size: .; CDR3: CASSSISSGSRYEQYF; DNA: TGTGCCAGCAGCTCAATATCTAGCGGGAGTCGGTACGAGCAGTACTTC
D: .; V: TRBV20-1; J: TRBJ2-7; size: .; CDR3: CSATSAAATEQYF; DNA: TGCAGTGCTACCTCGGCCGCCGCGACCGAGCAGTACTTC
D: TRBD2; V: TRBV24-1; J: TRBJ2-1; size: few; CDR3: CATSPTSGGYEQFF; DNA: TGTGCCACCAGTCCGACTAGCGGGGGGTATGAGCAGTTCTTC
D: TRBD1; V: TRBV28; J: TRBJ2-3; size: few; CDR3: CASRTDRVGPERDTQYF; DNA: TGTGCCAGCAGAACGGACAGGGTGGGTCCTGAGAGAGATACGCAGTATTTT
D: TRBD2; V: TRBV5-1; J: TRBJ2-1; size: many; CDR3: CASSLGGVDNEQFF; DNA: TGCGCCAGCAGCCTGGGAGGGGTGGACAATGAGCAGTTCTTC
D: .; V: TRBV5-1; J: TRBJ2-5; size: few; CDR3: CASTHANQETQYF; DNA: TGCGCCAGCACCCACGCCAACCAAGAGACCCAGTACTTC
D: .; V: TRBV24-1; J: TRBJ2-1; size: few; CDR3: CATSARERGDEQFF; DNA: TGTGCCACCAGTGCTCGGGAGAGGGGGGATGAGCAGTTCTTC
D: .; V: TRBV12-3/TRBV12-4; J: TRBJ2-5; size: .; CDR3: CASSSLDMKSQETQYF; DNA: TGTGCCAGCAGTTCCCTGGACATGAAGTCCCAAGAGACCCAGTACTTC
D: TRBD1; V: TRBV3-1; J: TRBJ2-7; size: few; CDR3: CASSQEGQGALREQYF; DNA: TGTGCCAGCAGCCAAGAGGGACAGGGGGCTTTACGCGAGCAGTACTTC
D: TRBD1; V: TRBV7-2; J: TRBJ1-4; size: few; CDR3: CASSSGTGVWSEKLFF; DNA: TGTGCCAGCAGCTCCGGGACAGGGGTTTGGAGTGAAAAACTGTTTTTT
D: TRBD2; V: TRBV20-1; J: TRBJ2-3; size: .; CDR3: CSGESGGGPTDTQYF; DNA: TGCAGTGGGGAATCCGGGGGGGGCCCCACAGATACGCAGTATTTT
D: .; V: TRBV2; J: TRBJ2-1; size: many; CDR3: CASSARTEQFF; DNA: TGTGCCAGCAGTGCTCGGACGGAGCAGTTCTTC
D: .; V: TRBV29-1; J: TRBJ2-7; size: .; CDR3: CSVKGASSYEQYF; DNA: TGCAGCGTTAAGGGCGCGAGCTCCTACGAGCAGTACTTC
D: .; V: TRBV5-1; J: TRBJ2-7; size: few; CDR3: CASSLEGTPYEQYF; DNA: TGCGCCAGCAGCTTGGAAGGGACCCCCTACGAGCAGTACTTC
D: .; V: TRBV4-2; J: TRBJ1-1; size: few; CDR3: CASSQDQRGFGEAFF; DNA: TGTGCCAGCAGCCAAGATCAGAGGGGGTTCGGTGAAGCTTTCTTT
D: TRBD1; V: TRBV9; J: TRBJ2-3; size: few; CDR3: CASSGRTGTSTDTQYF; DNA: TGTGCCAGCAGCGGACGGACAGGGACCAGCACAGATACGCAGTATTTT
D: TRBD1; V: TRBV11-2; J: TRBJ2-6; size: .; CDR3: CASSLRGQVTSGANVLTF; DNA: TGTGCCAGCAGCTTACGGGGACAGGTCACCTCTGGGGCCAACGTCCTGACTTTC
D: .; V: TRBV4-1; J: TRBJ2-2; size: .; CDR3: CASSQSGLYTGELFF; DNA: TGCGCCAGCAGCCAGTCAGGACTTTACACCGGGGAGCTGTTTTTT
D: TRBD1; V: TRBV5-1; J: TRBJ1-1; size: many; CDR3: CASSTGTGSTEAFF; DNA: TGCGCCAGCAGCACCGGGACAGGGAGCACTGAAGCTTTCTTT
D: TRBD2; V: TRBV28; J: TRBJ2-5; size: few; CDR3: CASSKAGTSRYQETQYF; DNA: TGTGCCAGCAGCAAGGCAGGGACTAGCAGGTACCAAGAGACCCAGTACTTC
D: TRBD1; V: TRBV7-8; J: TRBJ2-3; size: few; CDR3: CASSTPRGRTDTQYF; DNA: TGTGCCAGCAGCACCCCCAGGGGGCGGACAGATACGCAGTATTTT
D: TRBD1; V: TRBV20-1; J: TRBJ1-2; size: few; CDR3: CSAGRPGQGDGYTF; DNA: TGCAGTGCTGGACGACCGGGACAGGGAGATGGCTACACCTTC
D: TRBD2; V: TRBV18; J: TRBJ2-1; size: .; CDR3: CASSPGTILYNEQFF; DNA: TGTGCCAGCTCACCTGGGACTATATTGTACAATGAGCAGTTCTTC
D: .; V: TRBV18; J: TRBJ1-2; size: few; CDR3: CASSPTFGEVYYGYTF; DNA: TGTGCCAGCTCACCCACCTTCGGGGAAGTGTACTATGGCTACACCTTC
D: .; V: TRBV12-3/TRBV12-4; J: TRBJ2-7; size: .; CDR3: CASTPGVALGPYEQYF; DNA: TGTGCCAGCACTCCTGGGGTAGCCCTAGGTCCCTACGAGCAGTACTTC
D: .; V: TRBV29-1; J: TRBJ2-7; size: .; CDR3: CSVAEGTYEQYF; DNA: TGCAGCGTTGCGGAGGGAACCTACGAGCAGTACTTC
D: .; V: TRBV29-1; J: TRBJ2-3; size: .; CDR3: CSVEDQGGTDTQYF; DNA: TGCAGCGTTGAAGACCAGGGAGGCACAGATACGCAGTATTTT
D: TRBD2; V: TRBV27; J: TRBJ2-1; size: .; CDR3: CASSHRPGTMGNEQFF; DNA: TGTGCCAGCAGTCACCGCCCTGGGACTATGGGCAATGAGCAGTTCTTC
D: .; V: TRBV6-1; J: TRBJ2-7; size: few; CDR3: CASSPGGGRSYEQYF; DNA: TGTGCCAGCAGCCCCGGGGGCGGTCGCTCCTACGAGCAGTACTTC